The 12 T cell receptor beta chains given below trace back to one sample, sequenced in a study of response to subunit inactivated influenza vaccine. TCRdb reprocessed the RT-PCR reads via MiXCR and lists one record per CDR3 protein. The sample lists just over 300,000 distinct CDR3 sequences, less than 25% occurring once. Sequencing used PBMCs from blood, obtained approximately 20 months after vaccination. These receptors came from a man in his fifties or sixties who received an inactivated influenza vaccine.

DNA of the CDR3: TGCGCCAGCAGTCTAACAGGGGGCCCAGATACGCAGTATTTT. Amino acid sequence: CASSLTGGPDTQYF. The chain uses TRBV4-1 and TRBJ2-3, with 9 bases that match TRBD1. Trimming cost V 6 bases and J 4 bases; bases outside gene matches: 5. Germline loops: CDR1 MGHRA, CDR2 YSYEKL. The CDR3 spans 14 residues.

This clonotype was seen at least ten times. V and J are TRBV28 and TRBJ1-6; possible D gene TRBD1, 5 bases. CDR3 size: 13 residues. The germline V and J ends were trimmed by 6 bases and 7 bases, with 10 bases remaining between them. Germline loops: CDR1 MDHEN, CDR2 SYDVKM. Here the CDR3 DNA reads TGTGCCAGCAGAGGGGACTACAATTCACCCCTCCACTTT. As protein: CASRGDYNSPLHF.

V gene TRBV19 combines with J gene TRBJ1-6; 11 bases agree with TRBD1. The CDR3 loop spans 15 amino acids. V dropped 5 bases and J dropped 9; count of bases not matched to a gene: 6. Germline V gene data show CDR1 as LNHDA and CDR2 as SQIVND (reference sequence). The CDR3 sequence: CASSEDRGHISPLHF. As DNA, the CDR3 is TGTGCCAGTAGTGAGGACAGGGGGCATATTTCACCCCTCCACTTT.

The genes are TRBV6-2 or TRBV6-3 and TRBJ2-2, with D hard to call. Germline CDR1 is MNHEY and CDR2 is SVGEGT. The CDR3 covers 14 residues. Trimming stripped 4 bases from V and 2 bases from J, with 8 bases between. The DNA of the CDR3 is TGTGCCAGCAGTTGGACCCCTAACACCGGGGAGCTGTTTTTT. Translated, it gives CASSWTPNTGELFF.

The chain combines TRBV28 with TRBJ1-4, with D possibly TRBD1 on 6 matching bases. Between the trimmed V and J ends, which lost 7 bases and 5 bases, there was a span of 17 bases. The CDR3 loop spans 15 amino acids. Germline V gene data show CDR1 as MDHEN and CDR2 as SYDVKM. The chain's CDR3 is CASTSGTLLNEKLFF. The CDR3 DNA is TGTGCCAGCACCTCCGGGACACTTCTAAATGAAAAACTGTTTTTT.

The rearrangement joins TRBV6-2 or TRBV6-3 to TRBJ2-2; TRBD2 aligns across 11 bases. Germline loops: CDR1 MNHEY, CDR2 SVGEGT. The CDR3 is 20 amino acids. The trim removed 0 bases at V and 7 bases at J, leaving 16 bases unmatched. The chain's CDR3 is CASSYSIAKIAGGLNGELFF. CDR3 bases: TGTGCCAGCAGTTACTCGATTGCCAAAATAGCGGGGGGGCTGAACGGGGAGCTGTTTTTT.

The CDR3 region is CASSLYLDSYTF. The CDR3, as DNA: TGTGCCAGCAGCTTATATCTAGACAGCTACACCTTC. The chain recombines TRBV5-4 with TRBJ1-2; no clear D. The CDR3 is made up of 12 amino acids. Trimming removed 2 bases at V and 9 bases at J, with 11 bases between. The germline CDR1 and CDR2 sequences are SGHNT and YYREEE (reference sequence).

This clonotype was counted between two and nine times. The chain combines TRBV9 with TRBJ1-6; D might be TRBD1 (5 bases). The ends were cut back, 0 bases at V and 7 bases at J, with 11 bases in the middle. CDR3 size: 15 residues. From germline, CDR1 is SGDLS and CDR2 YYNGEE. The DNA of the CDR3 is TGTGCCAGCAGCGTAGAAGGGGTTGAGAATTCACCCCTCCACTTT. It encodes CASSVEGVENSPLHF.

The chain combines TRBV4-3 with TRBJ1-1; D might be TRBD1 (5 bases). Germline V lookup: CDR1 LGHNA, CDR2 YSLEER. The CDR3 loop spans 14 amino acids. Trimming cost V 0 bases and J 1 base, with 6 bases left between them. The CDR3 DNA sequence: TGCGCCAGCAGCCAAGATGGGGCGAACACTGAAGCTTTCTTT. It specifies CASSQDGANTEAFF.

The chain employs TRBV28 and TRBJ2-5, with 10 bases matching TRBD1. Trimming cost V 1 base and J 2 bases; bases outside gene matches: 7. This CDR3 spans 17 amino acids. From germline, CDR1 is MDHEN and CDR2 SYDVKM. This CDR3 is CASSLFYSGQGQETQYF. The CDR3 DNA reads TGTGCCAGCAGTTTATTTTACTCGGGACAGGGGCAAGAGACCCAGTACTTC.

The chain is built from TRBV1 and TRBJ1-1; the DNA was not used to check the table's D call, TRBD1. TRBV1 is a pseudogene segment. CDR3 length equals 17 residues. In DNA, the CDR3 is TGCACCAGCAGCCAAAGCCGAGACACCCTCATGAACACTGAAGCTTTCTTT. Translation gives CTSSQSRDTLMNTEAFF.

V gene TRBV7-2 combines with J gene TRBJ2-1; TRBD2 is a possible D gene (6 bases). CDR1 and CDR2 from the germline V gene are SGHTA and FQGNSA. CDR3 size: 17 residues. V gave up 0 bases and J gave up 7 bases, with 19 bases separating them. The CDR3 region is CASSLARTGVGLNEQFF. Here the CDR3 DNA reads TGTGCCAGCAGCTTAGCCCGTACGGGAGTAGGTTTGAATGAGCAGTTCTTC.